This TCR beta chain was found in a study of OX40 agonist ivuxolimab in advanced cancers. Concerning the study at large: Ivuxolimab, which targeted the costimulatory receptor OX40 (CD134), was an agonistic, fully human IgG2 monoclonal antibody. Intravenous ivuxolimab was administered to patients every 2 weeks at six dose levels: 0.01, 0.1, 0.3, 1.5, 3 and 10 mg/kg. Of the 50 to 55 dose-escalation patients, hepatocellular carcinoma was present in 19, melanoma in approximately 15, renal cell carcinoma in 9 and head and neck cancer in 9. The dose-escalation cohort was almost 85% male with a mean age of around 62 years, ranging from about 20 to 85. Patients were allowed to have had prior anti-PD-1, anti-PD-L1 or anti-CTLA-4 therapy, and 40% of the dose-escalation patients had been treated with checkpoint inhibitors. Partial responses occurred in three dose-escalation patients: two with cutaneous melanoma and one with hepatocellular carcinoma. Peripheral TCRbeta sequencing aimed to test whether ivuxolimab altered TCR sequence diversity and caused clonal T-cell expansion. The paper describes the monotherapy dose-escalation part (N ≈ 52 patients) of the phase I trial of ivuxolimab.

To sequence the TCRbeta CDR3 region, genomic DNA was isolated from the sorted cells. The immunoSEQ Assay was used for sequencing of TCRbeta CDR3 regions. Drawn from immuneACCESS, this table holds only the in-frame rearrangements with V and J called that TCRdb kept. Clones are partly lost; checked studies trace under half to an unresolved V gene and leave the rest unexplained. A total of more than 15,000 clones appear in this sample, less than 90% of them only once. The top ten clones comprise 25% of the sample. What the authors observed across the whole study: Low levels of normalized T-cell clonal expansion were also seen in some patients who did not respond. After ivuxolimab, CD8+ T cells had more expanded clones than CD4+ T cells on average. The antigen specificity of the clonally expanded peripheral T cells was not determined. At doses from 0.1 to 3.0 mg/kg, clonal expansion was seen in both CD4+ and CD8+ blood T cells between baseline and week 6. In the 0.1-3.0 mg/kg groups, partial responders were among the patients with the lowest normalized peripheral clonal expansion, particularly in CD8+ T cells.

The trial excluded patients who had a history of autoimmune disease or were on systemic immunosuppression. Peripheral blood for TCR sequencing was collected from all dose cohorts at baseline, on cycle 4 day 1, and on cycle 7 day 1. The samples were drawn from a first-in-human, open-label, multicenter phase I dose-escalation trial of ivuxolimab. Adults with locally advanced or metastatic melanoma, renal cell carcinoma, hepatocellular carcinoma or head and neck squamous cell carcinoma were enrolled in the trial. Before TCR sequencing, CD4+ T cells and CD8+ T cells were sorted from peripheral blood as separate populations. A word on this clone: What this receptor recognizes is not known. No clone much larger than this one lies a single base away; base qualities are absent.

V drops 5 bases and J drops 2 bases, leaving 13 bases in between. CDR1 is given as MNHEY and CDR2 as SMNVEV, both from the germline V gene (reference sequence). The CDR3 starts with the cysteine, ends with the phenylalanine, and has 14 residues. The DNA shown is the 42-base CDR3, in frame from base 1. The starting material was CD4+ or CD8+ T cells sorted from blood, obtained in a trial of the OX40 agonist ivuxolimab. This TCR was recovered from an adult with an advanced solid tumor such as melanoma, head and neck, liver or kidney cancer. Recombination connected TRBV27 to TRBJ2-7, with a weak D call of TRBD2 (6 bases match). This receptor carries the CDR3 CASSPGTQTYEQYF. The nucleotide sequence reads TGTGCCAGCAGTCCCGGGACTCAAACCTACGAGCAGTACTTC.